This passage covers 12 T cell receptor beta chains from one sample sequenced in a study of blood T cell repertoires in COVID-19. Repertoires were generated with immunoSEQ multiplex PCR, while TCRdb's copy carries only in-frame clones and drops some. The sample holds about 300,000 clones, about 85% seen once. The material sequenced was PBMCs or T cells enriched from blood (not recorded which). Receptors were obtained from a woman in her twenties or thirties who had recovered from COVID-19.

V is TRBV30 and J is TRBJ1-6; D uncertain. V shed 0 bases and J shed 4 bases, with 13 bases lying between them. CDR3 length: 16 residues. The germline V gene encodes CDR1 GTSNPN and CDR2 SVGIG (reference sequence). The CDR3 DNA reads as TGTGCCTGGAGTGTAAGCGCAGCATCATATAATTCACCCCTCCACTTT. Its translation: CAWSVSAASYNSPLHF. The full variable domain, its missing parts supplied by reference TRBV30 and TRBJ1-6, is SQTIHQWPATLVQPVGSPLSLECTVEGTSNPNLYWYRQAAGRGLQLLFYSVGIGQISSEVPQNLSASRPQDRQFILSSKKLLLSDSGFYLCAWSVSAASYNSPLHFGNGTRLTVT.

The chain uses TRBV19 and TRBJ1-2; TRBD1 matches 12 bases. Unmatched junction bases numbered 16, after V lost 6 bases and J lost 5 bases. The length of the CDR3 is 18 residues. Germline V gene data show CDR1 as LNHDA and CDR2 as SQIVND (reference sequence). The CDR3 bases are TGTGCCAGTAGCAAGAATCCGGGACAGGGGGCGAATTTGTATGGCTACACCTTC. Amino acid sequence: CASSKNPGQGANLYGYTF.

The chain carries TRBV5-1 and TRBJ1-2; the D gene is possibly TRBD1 (5 bases). CDR1 and CDR2 (germline): SGHRS, YFSETQ. This CDR3 comprises 14 residues. Trimming shortened V by 0 bases and J by 9 bases, and 15 bases separated the two germline ends. The CDR3 DNA reads TGCGCCAGCAGCTTGGATCCGGGGGAAGGGAGCTACACCTTC. It encodes CASSLDPGEGSYTF.

V and J are TRBV5-1 and TRBJ2-1; 7 positions match TRBD1. CDR1 is SGHRS, CDR2 YFSETQ, per germline. The V and J ends lost 4 bases and 5 bases, in that order; junction bases with no gene match: 6. The CDR3 sequence is 14 residues long. The CDR3 bases are TGCGCCAGCAGCGAGGGGGACAGCCACAATGAGCAGTTCTTC. Encoded protein: CASSEGDSHNEQFF.

The V gene is TRBV5-4, the J gene TRBJ2-2; TRBD1 aligns across 8 bases. The CDR3 runs 15 residues. Trimming cost V 8 bases and J 2 bases; bases outside gene matches: 8. Germline loops: CDR1 SGHNT, CDR2 YYREEE (reference sequence). CDR3 amino acids: CASSRGTGNTGELFF. The CDR3 nucleotides are TGTGCCAGTAGCCGAGGGACAGGCAACACCGGGGAGCTGTTTTTT.

The sample holds one count of this clone. The V and J genes are TRBV7-6 and TRBJ1-6; D is perhaps TRBD1 (5 bases). This CDR3 comprises 15 residues. The germline V gene has CDR1 SGHVS and CDR2 FNYEAQ. V lost 5 bases, J lost 7 bases, and 15 bases lay in between. The CDR3 DNA is TGTGCCAGCAGCACAAGTACAGGTCCGAATTCACCCCTCCACTTT. Protein sequence: CASSTSTGPNSPLHF.

The sample holds one count of this clone. The J gene is TRBJ2-7, the V gene TRBV5-5, with D possibly being TRBD1 (6 bases). Germline assignment: CDR1 SGHKS and CDR2 YYEKEE (reference sequence). V was clipped by 3 bases and J by 2 bases, with 15 bases between them. There are 15 residues in the CDR3. Here the CDR3 reads CASSSYRDTAYEQYF. The CDR3 nucleotides read TGTGCCAGCAGCTCTTACCGGGACACCGCCTACGAGCAGTACTTC. The full variable domain, in which reference TRBV5-5 and TRBJ2-7 provide the parts outside the CDR3, is DAGVTQSPTHLIKTRGQQVTLRCSPISGHKSVSWYQQVLGQGPQFIFQYYEKEERGRGNFPDRFSARQFPNYSSELNVNALLLGDSALYLCASSSYRDTAYEQYFGPGTRLTVT.

J is TRBJ2-7 and V is TRBV5-8; the D gene is possibly TRBD1 (6 bases). Germline V gene sequence: CDR1 SGHTS, CDR2 YDEGEE. The CDR3 is made up of 14 amino acids. Deletions cut 4 bases from V and 2 bases from J, with 13 bases between. CDR3 region: CASSGGQLTYEQYF. The CDR3 DNA follows: TGTGCCAGCAGCGGAGGACAGTTAACCTACGAGCAGTACTTC.

The CDR3, as DNA: TGTGCCAGCAGTTATGGGGCCCGGACGGCTGGAAACACCATATATTTT. It encodes CASSYGARTAGNTIYF. The rearrangement joins TRBV6-2 or TRBV6-3 to TRBJ1-3, with D perhaps matching TRBD1 (5 bases). This CDR3 contains 16 residues. Trimming cost V 3 bases and J 2 bases, with 14 bases left between them. Germline CDR1 MNHEY, CDR2 SVGEGT.

The chain uses TRBV7-3 and TRBJ2-3; TRBD2 might be the D (6 bases). The CDR3 covers 15 residues. Between the trimmed V and J ends, which lost 5 bases and 2 bases, there was a span of 14 bases. In germline, CDR1 is SGHTA, CDR2 FQGTGA. The CDR3 nucleotides are TGTGCCAGCAGCCATAGGGGAGGCTTCACAGATACGCAGTATTTT. The encoded protein is CASSHRGGFTDTQYF.

The genes are TRBV14 and TRBJ1-6; weak D call: TRBD1 (5 bases). This CDR3 spans 15 amino acids. V lost 4 bases to trimming and J lost 7 bases, with 14 bases between them. CDR1 SGHDN and CDR2 FVKESK come from the germline V gene. The CDR3 DNA reads TGTGCCAGCAGCCGCGGGGGTGCTAGGAATTCACCCCTCCACTTT. The encoded protein is CASSRGGARNSPLHF.

The J gene is TRBJ1-2, the V gene TRBV30; no firm D call. CDR3 size: 12 residues. Germline lookup yields CDR1 GTSNPN and CDR2 SVGIG (reference sequence). V lost 4 bases and J lost 4, with 10 bases in between. The CDR3 spells CAWMTGSYGYTF. CDR3 coding DNA: TGTGCCTGGATGACGGGGAGCTATGGCTACACCTTC.